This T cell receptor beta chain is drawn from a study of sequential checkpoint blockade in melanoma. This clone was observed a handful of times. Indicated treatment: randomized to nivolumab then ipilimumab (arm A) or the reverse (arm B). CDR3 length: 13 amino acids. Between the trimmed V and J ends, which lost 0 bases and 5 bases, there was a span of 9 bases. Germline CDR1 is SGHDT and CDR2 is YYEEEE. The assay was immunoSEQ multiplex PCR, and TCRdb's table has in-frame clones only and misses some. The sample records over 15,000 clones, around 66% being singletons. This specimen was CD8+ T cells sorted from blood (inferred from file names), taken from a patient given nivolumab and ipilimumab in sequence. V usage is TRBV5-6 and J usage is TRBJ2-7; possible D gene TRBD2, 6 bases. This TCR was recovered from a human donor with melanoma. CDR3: CASSLGGVNEQYF. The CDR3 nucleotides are TGTGCCAGCAGCTTGGGGGGGGTAAACGAGCAGTACTTC. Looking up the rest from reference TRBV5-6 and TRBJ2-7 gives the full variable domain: DAGVTQSPTHLIKTRGQQVTLRCSPKSGHDTVSWYQQALGQGPQFIFQYYEEEERQRGNFPDRFSGHQFPNYSSELNVNALLLGDSALYLCASSLGGVNEQYFGPGTRLTVT.